This T cell receptor beta chain stems from a study of early T cells in non-severe SARS-CoV-2 infection. Study-wide context: Sequenced bulk RNA came from whole blood that was unsorted, and chains were unpaired.

Researchers attached unique molecular identifiers to individual cDNA molecules. TCRdb reanalysed the 5' RACE reads using MiXCR and keeps one entry per CDR3 protein. Seen here are over 85,000 distinct CDR3 sequences, 16% observed once, and the top ten hold 1.3%. The table lists this clonotype with a few counts. Germline values: CDR1 MGHDK, CDR2 SYGVNS. The CDR3 sequence is 17 residues long. V gave up 2 bases and J gave up 0 bases, with 13 bases separating them. This sequence joins TRBV25-1 and TRBJ2-2, with D perhaps matching TRBD1 or TRBD2 (5 bases each). This receptor was obtained from an adult who was a healthcare worker with PCR-confirmed SARS-CoV-2 infection or an uninfected control (not recorded which). Source material: whole blood. This CDR3 is CASSELPGRSNTGELFF. CDR3 sequence (DNA): TGTGCCAGCAGTGAACTCCCGGGACGTTCGAACACCGGGGAGCTGTTTTTT.